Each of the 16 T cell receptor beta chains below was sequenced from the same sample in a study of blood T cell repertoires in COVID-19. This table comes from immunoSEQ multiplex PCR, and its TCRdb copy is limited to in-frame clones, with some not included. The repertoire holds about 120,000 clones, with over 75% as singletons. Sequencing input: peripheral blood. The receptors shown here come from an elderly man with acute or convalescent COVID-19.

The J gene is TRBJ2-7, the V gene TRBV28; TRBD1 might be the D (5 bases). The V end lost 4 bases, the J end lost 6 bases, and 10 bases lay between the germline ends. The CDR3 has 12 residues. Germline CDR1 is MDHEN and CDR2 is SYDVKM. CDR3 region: CASSSGHGEQYF. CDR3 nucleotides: TGTGCCAGCAGTTCCGGACACGGCGAGCAGTACTTC.

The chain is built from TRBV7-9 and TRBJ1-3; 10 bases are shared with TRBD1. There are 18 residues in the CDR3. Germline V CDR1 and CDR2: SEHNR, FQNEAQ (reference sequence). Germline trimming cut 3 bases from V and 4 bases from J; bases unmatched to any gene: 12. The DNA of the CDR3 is TGTGCCAGCAGCTTCTACCGGGACAGGGGATCGGGCGGAAACACCATATATTTT. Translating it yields CASSFYRDRGSGGNTIYF.

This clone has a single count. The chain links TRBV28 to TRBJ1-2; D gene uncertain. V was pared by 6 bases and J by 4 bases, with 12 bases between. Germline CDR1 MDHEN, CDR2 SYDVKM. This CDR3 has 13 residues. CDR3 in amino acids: CASRAVKSYGYTF. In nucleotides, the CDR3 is TGTGCCAGCAGGGCAGTTAAAAGCTATGGCTACACCTTC.

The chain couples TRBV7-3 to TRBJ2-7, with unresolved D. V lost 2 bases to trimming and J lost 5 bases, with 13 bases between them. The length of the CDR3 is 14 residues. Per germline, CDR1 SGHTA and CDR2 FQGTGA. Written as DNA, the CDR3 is TGTGCCAGCAGCTTAGGCCCCCGAAACGACGAGCAGTACTTC. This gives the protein CASSLGPRNDEQYF.

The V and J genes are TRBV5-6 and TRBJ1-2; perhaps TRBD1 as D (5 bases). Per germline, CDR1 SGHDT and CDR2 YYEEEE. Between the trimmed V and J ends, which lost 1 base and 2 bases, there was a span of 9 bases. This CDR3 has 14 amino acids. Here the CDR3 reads CASSLFRGNYGYTF. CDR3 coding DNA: TGTGCCAGCAGCTTGTTTCGGGGGAACTATGGCTACACCTTC.

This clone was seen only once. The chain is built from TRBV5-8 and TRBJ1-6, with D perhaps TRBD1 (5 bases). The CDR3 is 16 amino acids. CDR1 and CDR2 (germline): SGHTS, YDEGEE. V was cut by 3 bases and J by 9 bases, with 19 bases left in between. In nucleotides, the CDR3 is TGTGCCAGCAGCTGGGTTGGACCGGGGGGGATTTCACCCCTCCACTTT. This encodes CASSWVGPGGISPLHF.

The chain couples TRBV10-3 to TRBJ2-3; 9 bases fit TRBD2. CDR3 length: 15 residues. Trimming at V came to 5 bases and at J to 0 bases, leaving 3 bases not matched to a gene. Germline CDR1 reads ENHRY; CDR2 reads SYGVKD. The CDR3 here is CAISNSGRSTDTQYF. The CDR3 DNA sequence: TGTGCCATCAGTAATAGCGGGAGAAGCACAGATACGCAGTATTTT.

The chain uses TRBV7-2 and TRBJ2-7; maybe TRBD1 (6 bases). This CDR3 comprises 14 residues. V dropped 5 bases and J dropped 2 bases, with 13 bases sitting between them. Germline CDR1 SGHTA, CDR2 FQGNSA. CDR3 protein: CASSRTALTYEQYF. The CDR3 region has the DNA TGTGCCAGCAGCCGGACAGCGTTAACCTACGAGCAGTACTTC.

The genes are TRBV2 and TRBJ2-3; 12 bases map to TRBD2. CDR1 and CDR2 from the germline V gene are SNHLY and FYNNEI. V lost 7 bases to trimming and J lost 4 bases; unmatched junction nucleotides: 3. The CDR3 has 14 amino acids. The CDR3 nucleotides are TGTGCCAGCAAACCTAGCGGGGGGGCAGATACGCAGTATTTT. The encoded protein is CASKPSGGADTQYF.

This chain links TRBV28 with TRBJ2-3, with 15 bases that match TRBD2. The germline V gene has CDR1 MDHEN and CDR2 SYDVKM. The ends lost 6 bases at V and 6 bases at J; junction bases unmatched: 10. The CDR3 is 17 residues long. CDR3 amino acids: CASSSGTSGRRRDTQYF. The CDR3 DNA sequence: TGTGCCAGCAGCTCTGGGACTAGCGGGAGGAGGAGGGATACGCAGTATTTT.

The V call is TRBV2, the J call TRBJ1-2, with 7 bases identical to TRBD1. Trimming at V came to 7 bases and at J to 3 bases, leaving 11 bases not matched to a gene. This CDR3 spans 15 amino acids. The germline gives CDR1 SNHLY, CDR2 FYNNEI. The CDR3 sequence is CASNLGGQGYYGYTF. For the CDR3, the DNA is TGTGCCAGCAACCTAGGGGGCCAGGGGTACTATGGCTACACCTTC.

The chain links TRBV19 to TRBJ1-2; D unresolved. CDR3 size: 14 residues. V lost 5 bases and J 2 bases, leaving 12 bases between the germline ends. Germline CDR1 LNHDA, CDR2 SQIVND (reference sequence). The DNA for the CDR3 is TGTGCCAGTAGTCCCTCCAGAGGGAACTATGGCTACACCTTC. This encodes CASSPSRGNYGYTF.

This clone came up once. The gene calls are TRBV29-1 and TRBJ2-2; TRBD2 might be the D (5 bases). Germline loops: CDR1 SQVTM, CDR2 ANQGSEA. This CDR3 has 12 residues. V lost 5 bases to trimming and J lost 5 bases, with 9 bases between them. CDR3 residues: CSVQVATGELFF. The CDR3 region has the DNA TGCAGCGTTCAGGTAGCGACCGGGGAGCTGTTTTTT.

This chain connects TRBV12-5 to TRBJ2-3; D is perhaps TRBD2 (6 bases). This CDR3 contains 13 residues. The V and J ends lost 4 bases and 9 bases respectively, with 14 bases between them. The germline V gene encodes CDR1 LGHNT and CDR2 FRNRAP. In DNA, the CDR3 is TGTGCTAGTGGTTCCCCAGCGGGCCGAACGCAGTATTTT. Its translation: CASGSPAGRTQYF.

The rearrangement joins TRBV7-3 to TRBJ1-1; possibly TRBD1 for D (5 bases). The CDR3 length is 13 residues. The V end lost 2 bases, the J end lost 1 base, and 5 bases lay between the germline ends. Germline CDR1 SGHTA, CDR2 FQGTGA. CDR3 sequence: CASSLDRNTEAFF. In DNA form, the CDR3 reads TGTGCCAGCAGCTTAGACAGGAACACTGAAGCTTTCTTT.

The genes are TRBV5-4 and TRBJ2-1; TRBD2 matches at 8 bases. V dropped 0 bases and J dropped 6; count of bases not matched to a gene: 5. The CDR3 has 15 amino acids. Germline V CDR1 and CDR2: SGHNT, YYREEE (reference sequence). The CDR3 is CASSLGGRNVNEQFF. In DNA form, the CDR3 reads TGTGCCAGCAGCTTGGGCGGGAGGAACGTCAATGAGCAGTTCTTC.